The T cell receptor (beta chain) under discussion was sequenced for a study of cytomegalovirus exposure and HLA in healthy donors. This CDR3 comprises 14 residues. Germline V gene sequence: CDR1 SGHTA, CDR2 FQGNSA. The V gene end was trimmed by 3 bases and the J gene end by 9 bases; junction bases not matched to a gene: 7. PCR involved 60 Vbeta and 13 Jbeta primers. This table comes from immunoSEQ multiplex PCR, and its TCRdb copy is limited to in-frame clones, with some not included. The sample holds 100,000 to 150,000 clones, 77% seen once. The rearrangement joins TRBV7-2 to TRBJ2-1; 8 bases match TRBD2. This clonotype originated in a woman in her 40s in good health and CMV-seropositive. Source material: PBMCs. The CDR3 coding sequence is TGTGCCAGCAGCTTGGACGCTCGGGGGGGTGAGCAGTTCTTC. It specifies CASSLDARGGEQFF.